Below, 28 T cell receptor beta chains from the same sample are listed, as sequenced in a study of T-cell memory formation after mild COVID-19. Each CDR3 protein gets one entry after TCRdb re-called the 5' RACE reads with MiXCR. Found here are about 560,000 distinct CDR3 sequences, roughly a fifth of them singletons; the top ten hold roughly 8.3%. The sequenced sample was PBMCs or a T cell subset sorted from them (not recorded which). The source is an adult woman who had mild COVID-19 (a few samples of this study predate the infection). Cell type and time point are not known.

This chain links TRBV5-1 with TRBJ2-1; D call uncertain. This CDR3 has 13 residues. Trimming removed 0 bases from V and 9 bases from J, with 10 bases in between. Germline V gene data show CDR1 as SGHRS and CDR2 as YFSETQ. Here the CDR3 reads CASSLAGPLEQFF. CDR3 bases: TGCGCCAGCAGCTTGGCTGGCCCCCTTGAGCAGTTCTTC. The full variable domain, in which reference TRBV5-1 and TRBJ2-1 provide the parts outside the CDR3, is KAGVTQTPRYLIKTRGQQVTLSCSPISGHRSVSWYQQTPGQGLQFLFEYFSETQRNKGNFPGRFSGRQFSNSRSEMNVSTLELGDSALYLCASSLAGPLEQFFGPGTRLTVL.

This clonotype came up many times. The CDR3 spells CASSLGLAANEQFF. CDR3 DNA sequence: TGCGCCAGCAGCTTGGGACTAGCGGCTAATGAGCAGTTCTTC. The rearrangement uses TRBV5-1 and TRBJ2-1, with TRBD2 matching 9 bases. This CDR3 comprises 14 residues. Germline CDR1 reads SGHRS; CDR2 reads YFSETQ. With 0 bases clipped from V and 7 bases from J, the junction kept 2 bases outside the gene matches.

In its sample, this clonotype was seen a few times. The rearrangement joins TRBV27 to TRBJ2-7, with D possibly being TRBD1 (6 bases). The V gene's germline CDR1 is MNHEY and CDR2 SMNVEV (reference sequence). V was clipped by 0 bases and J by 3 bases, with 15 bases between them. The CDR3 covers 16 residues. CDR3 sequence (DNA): TGTGCCAGCAGTTTATCGGAAACCGACAGGATCTACGAGCAGTACTTC. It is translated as CASSLSETDRIYEQYF.

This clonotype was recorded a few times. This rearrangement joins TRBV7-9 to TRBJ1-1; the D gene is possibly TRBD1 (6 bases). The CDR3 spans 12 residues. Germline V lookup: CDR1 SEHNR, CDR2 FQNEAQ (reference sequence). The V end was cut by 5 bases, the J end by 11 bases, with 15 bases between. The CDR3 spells CASSLRDKGAFF. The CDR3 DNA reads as TGTGCCAGCAGCCTCCGGGACAAGGGGGCTTTCTTT.

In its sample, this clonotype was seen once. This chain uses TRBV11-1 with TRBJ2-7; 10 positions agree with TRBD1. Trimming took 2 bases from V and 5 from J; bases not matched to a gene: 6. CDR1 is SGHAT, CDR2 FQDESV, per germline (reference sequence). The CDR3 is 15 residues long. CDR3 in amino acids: CASSLPGQGDHEQYF. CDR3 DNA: TGTGCCAGCAGCTTACCCGGACAGGGGGACCACGAGCAGTACTTC.

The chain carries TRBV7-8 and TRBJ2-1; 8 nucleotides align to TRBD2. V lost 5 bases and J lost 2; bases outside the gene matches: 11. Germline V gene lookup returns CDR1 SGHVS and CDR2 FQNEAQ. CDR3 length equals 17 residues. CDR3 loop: CASSPQLAASPYNEQFF. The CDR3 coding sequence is TGTGCCAGCAGCCCCCAACTAGCGGCCTCCCCCTACAATGAGCAGTTCTTC.

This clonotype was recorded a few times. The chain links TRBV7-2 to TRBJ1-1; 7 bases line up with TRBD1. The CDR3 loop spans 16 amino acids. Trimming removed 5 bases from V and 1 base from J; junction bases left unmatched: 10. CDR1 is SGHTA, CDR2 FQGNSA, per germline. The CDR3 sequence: CASSIDHRGRNTEAFF. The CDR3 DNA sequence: TGTGCCAGCAGCATAGACCACAGGGGTAGGAACACTGAAGCTTTCTTT.

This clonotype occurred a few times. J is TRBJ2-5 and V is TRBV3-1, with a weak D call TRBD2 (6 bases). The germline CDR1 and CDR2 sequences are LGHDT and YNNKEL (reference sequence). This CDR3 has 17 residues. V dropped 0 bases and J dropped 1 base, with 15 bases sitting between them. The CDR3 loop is CASSQERLAILQETQYF. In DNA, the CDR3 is TGTGCCAGCAGCCAAGAAAGGCTAGCGATACTCCAAGAGACCCAGTACTTC.

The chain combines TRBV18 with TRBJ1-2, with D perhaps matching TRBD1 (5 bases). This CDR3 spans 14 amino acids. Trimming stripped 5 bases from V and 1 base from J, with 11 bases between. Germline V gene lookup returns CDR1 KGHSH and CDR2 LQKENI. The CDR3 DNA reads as TGTGCCAGCTCAGGGACCGGGCGTAACTATGGCTACACCTTC. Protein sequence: CASSGTGRNYGYTF. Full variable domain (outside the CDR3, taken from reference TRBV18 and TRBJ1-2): NAGVMQNPRHLVRRRGQEARLRCSPMKGHSHVYWYRQLPEEGLKFMVYLQKENIIDESGMPKERFSAEFPKEGPSILRIQQVVRGDSAAYFCASSGTGRNYGYTFGSGTRLTVV.

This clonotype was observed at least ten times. CDR3 amino acids: CASSPGQGRNPNTEAFF. The CDR3 DNA follows: TGTGCCAGCAGCCCCGGACAGGGGAGGAATCCGAACACTGAAGCTTTCTTT. This rearrangement joins TRBV5-5 to TRBJ1-1, with 9 bases lining up with TRBD1. The CDR3 has 17 residues. Germline V gene lookup returns CDR1 SGHKS and CDR2 YYEKEE (reference sequence). V lost 4 bases and J lost 1; bases outside the gene matches: 11.

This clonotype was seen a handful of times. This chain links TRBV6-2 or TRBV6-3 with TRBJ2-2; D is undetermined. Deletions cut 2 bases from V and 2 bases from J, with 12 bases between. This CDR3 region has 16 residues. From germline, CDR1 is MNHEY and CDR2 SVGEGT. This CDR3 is CASSYRAVPNTGELFF. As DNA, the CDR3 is TGTGCCAGCAGTTACCGGGCGGTACCAAACACCGGGGAGCTGTTTTTT.

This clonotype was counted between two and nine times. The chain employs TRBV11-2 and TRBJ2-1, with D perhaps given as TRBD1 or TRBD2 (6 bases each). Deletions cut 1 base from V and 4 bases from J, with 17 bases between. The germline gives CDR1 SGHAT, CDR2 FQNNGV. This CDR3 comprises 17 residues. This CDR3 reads CASSLGRGGTTYNEQFF. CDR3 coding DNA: TGTGCCAGCAGCTTAGGACGGGGCGGGACAACATACAATGAGCAGTTCTTC.

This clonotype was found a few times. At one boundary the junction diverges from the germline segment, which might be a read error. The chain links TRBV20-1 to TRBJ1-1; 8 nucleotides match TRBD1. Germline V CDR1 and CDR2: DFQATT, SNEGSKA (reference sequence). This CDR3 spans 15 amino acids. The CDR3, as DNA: TGCAGTGCCAGAGATCCCAGACAGGGGAGCACTGAAGCTTTCTTT. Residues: CSARDPRQGSTEAFF.

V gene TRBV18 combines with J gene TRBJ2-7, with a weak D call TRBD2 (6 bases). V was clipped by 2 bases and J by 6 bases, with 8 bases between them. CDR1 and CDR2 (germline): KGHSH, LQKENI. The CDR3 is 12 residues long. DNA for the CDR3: TGTGCCAGCTCACCAGGAGGGCCCGAGCAGTACTTC. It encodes CASSPGGPEQYF. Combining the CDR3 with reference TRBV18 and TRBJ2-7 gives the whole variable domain NAGVMQNPRHLVRRRGQEARLRCSPMKGHSHVYWYRQLPEEGLKFMVYLQKENIIDESGMPKERFSAEFPKEGPSILRIQQVVRGDSAAYFCASSPGGPEQYFGPGTRLTVT.

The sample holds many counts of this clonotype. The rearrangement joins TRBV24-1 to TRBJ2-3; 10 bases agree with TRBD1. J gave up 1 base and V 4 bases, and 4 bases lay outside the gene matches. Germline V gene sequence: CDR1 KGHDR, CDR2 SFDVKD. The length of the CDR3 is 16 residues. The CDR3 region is CATSEPGTGGTDTQYF. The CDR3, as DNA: TGTGCCACCAGTGAGCCCGGGACAGGGGGCACAGATACGCAGTATTTT.

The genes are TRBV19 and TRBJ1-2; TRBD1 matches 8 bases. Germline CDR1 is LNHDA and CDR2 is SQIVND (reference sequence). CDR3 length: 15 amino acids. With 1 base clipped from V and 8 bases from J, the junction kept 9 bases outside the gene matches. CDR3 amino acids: CASSIVDRDSSGYTF. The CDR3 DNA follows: TGTGCCAGTAGTATAGTGGACAGGGACTCCTCCGGCTACACCTTC. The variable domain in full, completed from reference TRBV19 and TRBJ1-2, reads DGGITQSPKYLFRKEGQNVTLSCEQNLNHDAMYWYRQDPGQGLRLIYYSQIVNDFQKGDIAEGYSVSREKKESFPLTVTSAQKNPTAFYLCASSIVDRDSSGYTFGSGTRLTVV.

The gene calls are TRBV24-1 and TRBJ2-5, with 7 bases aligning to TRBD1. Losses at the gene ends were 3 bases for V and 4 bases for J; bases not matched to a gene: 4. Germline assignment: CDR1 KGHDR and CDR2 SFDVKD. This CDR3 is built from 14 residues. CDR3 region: CATSDPDRVETQYF. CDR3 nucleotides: TGTGCCACCAGTGATCCCGACAGGGTAGAGACCCAGTACTTC.

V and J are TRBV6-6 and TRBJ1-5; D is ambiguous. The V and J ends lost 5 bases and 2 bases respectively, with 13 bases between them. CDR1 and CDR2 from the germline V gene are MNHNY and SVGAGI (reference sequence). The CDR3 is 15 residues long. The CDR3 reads CASSDLGFGNQPQHF. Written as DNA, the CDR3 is TGTGCCAGCAGTGACCTGGGGTTTGGCAATCAGCCCCAGCATTTT.

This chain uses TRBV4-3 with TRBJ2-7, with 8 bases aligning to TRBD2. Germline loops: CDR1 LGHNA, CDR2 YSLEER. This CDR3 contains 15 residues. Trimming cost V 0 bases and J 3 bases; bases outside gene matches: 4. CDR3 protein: CASSQEKRENYEQYF. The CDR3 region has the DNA TGCGCCAGCAGCCAAGAAAAGCGGGAGAACTACGAGCAGTACTTC.

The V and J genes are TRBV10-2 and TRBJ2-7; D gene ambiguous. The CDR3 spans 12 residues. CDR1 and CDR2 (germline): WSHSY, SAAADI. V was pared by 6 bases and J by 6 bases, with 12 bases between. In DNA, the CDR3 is TGCGCCAGCAGCCACAGTTGGCTCGAGCAGTACTTC. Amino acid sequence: CASSHSWLEQYF.

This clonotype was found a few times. The DNA for the CDR3 is TGCGCCAGCAGCGGGGGCATGGTGCAGTACTTC. This codes for CASSGGMVQYF. The chain joins TRBV5-1 to TRBJ2-7; possible D gene TRBD1, 6 bases. The CDR3 is made up of 11 amino acids. The V end was cut by 4 bases, the J end by 9 bases, with 11 bases between. Germline CDR1 and CDR2: SGHRS and YFSETQ.

CDR3 loop: CSVTGTFYGYTF. The CDR3 DNA follows: TGCAGCGTGACCGGGACTTTCTATGGCTACACCTTC. V is TRBV29-1 and J is TRBJ1-2; possible D gene TRBD1, 5 bases. The CDR3 covers 12 residues. The V end was cut by 6 bases, the J end by 4 bases, with 12 bases between. Germline values: CDR1 SQVTM, CDR2 ANQGSEA.

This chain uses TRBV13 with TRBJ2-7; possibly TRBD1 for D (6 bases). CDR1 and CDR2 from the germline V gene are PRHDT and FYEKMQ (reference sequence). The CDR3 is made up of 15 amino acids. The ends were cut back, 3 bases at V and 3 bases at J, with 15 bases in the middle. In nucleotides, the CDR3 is TGTGCCAGCAGCTTTGGGACAAATCGGGGCTACGAGCAGTACTTC. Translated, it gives CASSFGTNRGYEQYF.

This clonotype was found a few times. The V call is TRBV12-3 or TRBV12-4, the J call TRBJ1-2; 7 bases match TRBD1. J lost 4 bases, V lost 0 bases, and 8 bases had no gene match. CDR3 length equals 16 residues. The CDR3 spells CASSLAGTAILYGYTF. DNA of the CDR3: TGTGCCAGCAGTTTAGCGGGGACAGCAATCCTCTATGGCTACACCTTC.

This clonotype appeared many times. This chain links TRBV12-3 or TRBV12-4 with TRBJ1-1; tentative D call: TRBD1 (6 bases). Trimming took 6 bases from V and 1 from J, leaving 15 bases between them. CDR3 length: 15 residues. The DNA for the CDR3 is TGTGCCAGCAGCCCCTTGGGGGGGGCGAACACTGAAGCTTTCTTT. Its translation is CASSPLGGANTEAFF.

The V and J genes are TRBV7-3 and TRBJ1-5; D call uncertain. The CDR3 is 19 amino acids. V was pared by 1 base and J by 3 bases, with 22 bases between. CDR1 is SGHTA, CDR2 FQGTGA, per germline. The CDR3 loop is CASSLRSSWAFLFNQPQHF. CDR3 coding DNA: TGTGCCAGCAGCTTAAGGTCCTCCTGGGCATTCCTCTTCAATCAGCCCCAGCATTTT.

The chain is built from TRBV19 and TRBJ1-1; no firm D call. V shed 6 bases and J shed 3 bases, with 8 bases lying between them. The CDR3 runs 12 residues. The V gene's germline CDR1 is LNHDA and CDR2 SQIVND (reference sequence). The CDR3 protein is CASRAGYTEAFF. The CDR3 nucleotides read TGTGCCAGTAGGGCCGGTTACACTGAAGCTTTCTTT. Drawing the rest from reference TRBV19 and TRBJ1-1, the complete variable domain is DGGITQSPKYLFRKEGQNVTLSCEQNLNHDAMYWYRQDPGQGLRLIYYSQIVNDFQKGDIAEGYSVSREKKESFPLTVTSAQKNPTAFYLCASRAGYTEAFFGQGTRLTVV.

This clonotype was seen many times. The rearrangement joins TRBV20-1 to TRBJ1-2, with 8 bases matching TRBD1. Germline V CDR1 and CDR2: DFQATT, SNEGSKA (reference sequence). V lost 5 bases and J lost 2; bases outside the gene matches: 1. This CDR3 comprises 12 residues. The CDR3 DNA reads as TGCAGTGCTCGGACAGGGAACTATGGCTACACCTTC. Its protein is CSARTGNYGYTF.